The rows below give T cell receptor beta chains drawn from one sample of a study of blood T cell repertoires in COVID-19. The data were produced by immunoSEQ multiplex PCR, yet TCRdb's version contains in-frame clones alone and is incomplete. The table shows a few hundred thousand clones, with 88% occurring only once. The sample was peripheral blood. Receptor source: a middle-aged woman who had recovered from COVID-19. Both conserved end residues are part of each CDR3. The D gene is left open where the match is weak. Clone size, where shown, is once, few, many, or a class for clones that have expanded.

>-|few|TRBV19|TRBJ1-5
CASSRRGDSNQPQHF
TGTGCCAGTAGTCGCCGGGGAGATAGCAATCAGCCCCAGCATTTT
>-|-|TRBV4-2|TRBJ2-2
CASSQGGGPANTGELFF
TGTGCCAGCAGCCAAGGGGGCGGTCCCGCGAACACCGGGGAGCTGTTTTTT
>-|-|TRBV6-5|TRBJ1-1
CASRIQGVTEAFF
TGTGCCAGCAGGATACAGGGAGTCACTGAAGCTTTCTTT
>TRBD2|-|TRBV11-2|TRBJ2-3
CASSWTSGRPDTQYF
TGTGCCAGCAGCTGGACTAGCGGGAGACCAGATACGCAGTATTTT
>-|-|TRBV27|TRBJ1-2
CASGQYYGYTF
TGTGCCAGCGGGCAGTACTATGGCTACACCTTC
>TRBD2|once|TRBV10-3|TRBJ2-1
CAISESRTSGGDEQFF
TGTGCCATCAGTGAGTCCCGGACTAGCGGGGGGGATGAGCAGTTCTTC
>TRBD1|-|TRBV7-2|TRBJ2-7
CASSFGQGYEQYF
TGTGCCAGCAGCTTTGGACAGGGCTACGAGCAGTACTTC
>TRBD2|-|TRBV19|TRBJ2-1
CASTPGSSGPSSYNEQFF
TGTGCCAGTACCCCTGGGTCTAGCGGACCGAGCTCCTACAATGAGCAGTTCTTC
>-|-|TRBV6-5|TRBJ1-3
CASSTSFGGGNTIYF
TGTGCCAGCAGCACGTCCTTCGGGGGAGGAAACACCATATATTTT
>TRBD1|-|TRBV28|TRBJ1-4
CASSWDRKGKLFF
TGTGCCAGCAGTTGGGACAGAAAGGGAAAACTGTTTTTT
>-|-|TRBV19|TRBJ1-4
CASSILGPTNEKLFF
TGTGCCAGTAGTATTTTGGGGCCAACTAATGAAAAACTGTTTTTT
>TRBD1|-|TRBV4-1|TRBJ1-1
CASSQDWGRNRGRNTEAFF
TGCGCCAGCAGCCAAGATTGGGGGCGAAACAGGGGGCGGAACACTGAAGCTTTCTTT
>-|-|TRBV6-4|TRBJ2-1
CASSDSTVTSYNEQFF
TGTGCCAGCAGTGACTCGACAGTTACCTCCTACAATGAGCAGTTCTTC
>-|-|TRBV19|TRBJ1-3
CASGAGGNTIYF
TGTGCCAGTGGGGCAGGGGGAAACACCATATATTTT
>-|-|TRBV11-3|TRBJ2-5
CASRGGVQETQYF
TGTGCCAGCAGGGGCGGGGTCCAAGAGACCCAGTACTTC
>-|-|TRBV7-3|TRBJ2-1
CASSPGGNEQFF
TGTGCCAGCAGCCCCGGGGGCAATGAGCAGTTCTTC
>TRBD1|-|TRBV23-1|TRBJ2-7
CASSGQGASYEQYF
TGCGCCAGCAGTGGACAGGGAGCCTCCTACGAGCAGTACTTC
>TRBD1|-|TRBV6-4|TRBJ1-2
CASSPDRGSYGYTF
TGTGCCAGCAGCCCGGACAGGGGGAGCTATGGCTACACCTTC
>-|-|TRBV6-2/TRBV6-3|TRBJ1-2
CASSSRGNPNYGDYTF
TGTGCCAGCAGCTCCCGGGGGAATCCTAACTATGGTGACTACACCTTC
>-|-|TRBV5-7|TRBJ2-5
CASSLCRPETQYF
TGTGCCAGCAGCTTGTGCAGGCCGGAGACCCAGTACTTC
>TRBD2|-|TRBV6-2/TRBV6-3|TRBJ2-4
CASSPAGEGNIQYF
TGTGCCAGCAGCCCAGCGGGAGAGGGAAACATTCAGTACTTC
>-|-|TRBV9|TRBJ2-1
CASSGALHNEQFF
TGTGCCAGCAGCGGGGCGCTTCACAATGAGCAGTTCTTC
>TRBD2|-|TRBV30|TRBJ2-3
CAPPGASGRARDTQYF
TGTGCCCCCCCAGGGGCTAGCGGGAGGGCCCGGGATACGCAGTATTTT
>TRBD2|-|TRBV2|TRBJ2-5
CASTLGGETQYF
TGTGCCAGCACCCTGGGGGGGGAGACCCAGTACTTC
>-|-|TRBV5-6|TRBJ1-2
CASSFVTVTNYGYTF
TGTGCCAGCAGCTTCGTAACGGTAACTAACTATGGCTACACCTTC
>-|-|TRBV6-6|TRBJ1-1
CASTPRGGGNTEAFF
TGTGCCAGCACCCCCCGGGGGGGCGGGAACACTGAAGCTTTCTTT